A selection of T cell receptor beta chains follows, all from one sample in a study of read filtering for tumor transcriptome and immune sequencing. TCRdb re-called the reads with MiXCR, one entry per CDR3 protein. The sample has tens of thousands of distinct CDR3 sequences, under 25% seen once. Sequences were obtained from a population of CD138-negative cells sorted from bone marrow. These receptors were taken from a donor at least 40 years old with multiple myeloma. CDR3s include the opening cysteine and the closing phenylalanine or tryptophan. Fields, in order: clone size, J gene, V gene, D gene, CDR3 protein, CDR3 DNA. A D gene is named only where the DNA matches it firmly. Clone size appears in some rows only: once, few, many, or a class for an expanded clone.

size: NA; J: TRBJ2-2; V: TRBV25-1; D: NA; CDR3: CASSGSGRKPTGELFF; DNA: TGTGCCAGCAGTGGGTCAGGGAGAAAACCCACCGGGGAGCTGTTTTTT
size: NA; J: TRBJ1-2; V: TRBV11-2; D: TRBD1; CDR3: CASSWGQGSYYGYTF; DNA: TGTGCCAGCAGCTGGGGACAGGGGTCTTACTATGGCTACACCTTC
size: NA; J: TRBJ1-1; V: TRBV20-1; D: NA; CDR3: CSAVRDIEAFF; DNA: TGCAGTGCTGTCCGGGACATTGAAGCTTTCTTT
size: many; J: TRBJ1-1; V: TRBV6-5; D: NA; CDR3: CASSYYRHTEAFF; DNA: TGTGCCAGCAGTTATTACAGGCACACTGAAGCTTTCTTT
size: many; J: TRBJ2-1; V: TRBV7-3; D: NA; CDR3: CASSLSDGDGSYNEQFF; DNA: TGTGCCAGCAGCTTAAGTGATGGAGACGGCTCCTACAATGAGCAGTTCTTC
size: few; J: TRBJ1-5; V: TRBV2; D: NA; CDR3: CATCREFNQPQHF; DNA: TGTGCCACCTGCCGGGAGTTCAATCAGCCCCAGCATTTT
size: many; J: TRBJ2-1; V: TRBV12-3/TRBV12-4; D: NA; CDR3: CASRPGYRGAYNEQFF; DNA: TGTGCCAGCAGACCCGGATATAGGGGGGCTTACAATGAGCAGTTCTTC
size: many; J: TRBJ2-7; V: TRBV7-9; D: TRBD1; CDR3: CAIPTGGDEQYF; DNA: TGTGCCATCCCGACAGGGGGAGACGAGCAGTACTTC
size: many; J: TRBJ2-3; V: TRBV20-1; D: NA; CDR3: CSARERQALRSTDTQYF; DNA: TGCAGTGCTAGAGAACGACAGGCCCTCCGGTCTACAGATACGCAGTATTTT
size: NA; J: TRBJ2-3; V: TRBV12-3/TRBV12-4; D: NA; CDR3: CASSPQTGLSTDTQYF; DNA: TGTGCCAGCAGTCCCCAGACAGGCCTTAGCACAGATACGCAGTATTTT
size: many; J: TRBJ2-2; V: TRBV5-1; D: NA; CDR3: CASSTTNTGELFF; DNA: TGCGCCAGCAGCACGACTAACACCGGGGAGCTGTTTTTT
size: NA; J: TRBJ1-1; V: TRBV9; D: NA; CDR3: CASGASSKNTEAFF; DNA: TGTGCCAGCGGCGCCAGTAGCAAGAACACTGAAGCTTTCTTT
size: many; J: TRBJ2-5; V: TRBV18; D: TRBD2; CDR3: CASSPGTSVETQYF; DNA: TGTGCCAGCTCACCCGGGACTAGTGTCGAGACCCAGTACTTC
size: many; J: TRBJ2-7; V: TRBV28; D: TRBD1; CDR3: CASSTSGTGGSHEQYF; DNA: TGTGCCAGCAGCACGTCCGGGACAGGGGGTTCCCACGAGCAGTACTTC
size: few; J: TRBJ2-7; V: TRBV5-1; D: NA; CDR3: CASSLAGSYEQYF; DNA: TGCGCCAGCAGCTTGGCCGGCAGCTACGAGCAGTACTTC
size: medium-sized; J: TRBJ2-1; V: TRBV30; D: NA; CDR3: CAWYSTGHNEQFF; DNA: TGTGCCTGGTACTCGACAGGCCACAATGAGCAGTTCTTC
size: many; J: TRBJ2-1; V: TRBV28; D: TRBD2; CDR3: CASSSPAGGREFEQFF; DNA: TGTGCCAGCAGTTCGCCAGCGGGGGGGCGGGAGTTTGAGCAGTTCTTC
size: many; J: TRBJ2-7; V: TRBV4-1; D: TRBD1; CDR3: CASSPITGGNEQYF; DNA: TGCGCCAGCAGCCCGATTACAGGGGGCAACGAGCAGTACTTC